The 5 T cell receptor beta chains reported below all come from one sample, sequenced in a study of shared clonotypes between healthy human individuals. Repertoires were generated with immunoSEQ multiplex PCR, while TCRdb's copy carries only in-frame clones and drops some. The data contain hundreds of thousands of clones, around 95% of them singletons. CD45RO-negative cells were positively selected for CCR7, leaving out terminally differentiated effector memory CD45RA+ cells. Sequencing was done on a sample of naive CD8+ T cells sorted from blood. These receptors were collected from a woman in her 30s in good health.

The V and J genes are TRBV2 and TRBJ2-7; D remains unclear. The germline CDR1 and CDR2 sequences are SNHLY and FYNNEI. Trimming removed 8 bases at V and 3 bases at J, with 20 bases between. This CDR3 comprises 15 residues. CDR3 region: CASLEWGSQNYEQYF. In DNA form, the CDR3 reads TGTGCCAGCCTTGAGTGGGGATCGCAGAACTACGAGCAGTACTTC.

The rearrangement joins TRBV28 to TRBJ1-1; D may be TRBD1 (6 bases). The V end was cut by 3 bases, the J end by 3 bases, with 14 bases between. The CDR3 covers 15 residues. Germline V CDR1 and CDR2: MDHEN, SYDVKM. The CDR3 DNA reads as TGTGCCAGCAGTTTGGTGACAGGATGGGACACTGAAGCTTTCTTT. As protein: CASSLVTGWDTEAFF.

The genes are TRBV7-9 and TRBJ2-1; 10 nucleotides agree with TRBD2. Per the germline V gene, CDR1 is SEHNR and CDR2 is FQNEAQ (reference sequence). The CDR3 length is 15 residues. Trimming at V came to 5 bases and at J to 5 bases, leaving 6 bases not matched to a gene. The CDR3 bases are TGTGCCAGCAGCGCCGTCACTAGCGGGAACAATGAGCAGTTCTTC. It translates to CASSAVTSGNNEQFF. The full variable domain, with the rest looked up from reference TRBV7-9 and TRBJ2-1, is DTGVSQNPRHKITKRGQNVTFRCDPISEHNRLYWYRQTLGQGPEFLTYFQNEAQLEKSRLLSDRFSAERPKGSFSTLEIQRTEQGDSAMYLCASSAVTSGNNEQFFGPGTRLTVL.

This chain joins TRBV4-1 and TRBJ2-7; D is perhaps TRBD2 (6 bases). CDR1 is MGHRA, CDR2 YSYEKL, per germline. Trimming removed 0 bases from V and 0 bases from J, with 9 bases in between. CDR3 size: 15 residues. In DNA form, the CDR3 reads TGCGCCAGCAGCCAAGAGCCTAGCGCCTCCTACGAGCAGTACTTC. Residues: CASSQEPSASYEQYF.

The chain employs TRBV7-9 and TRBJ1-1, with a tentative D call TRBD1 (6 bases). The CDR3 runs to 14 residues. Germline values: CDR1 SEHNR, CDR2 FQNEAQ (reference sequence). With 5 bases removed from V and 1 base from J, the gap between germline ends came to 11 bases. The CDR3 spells CASSTGGGNTEAFF. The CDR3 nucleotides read TGTGCCAGCAGCACTGGGGGCGGGAACACTGAAGCTTTCTTT.